The entry below describes one T cell receptor (beta chain). Its antigen is currently unknown. The time point: cycle 4 day 1 (C4D1), after 5 to 7 weeks of nivolumab. All the patients suffered relapse after autologous stem cell transplantation, and brentuximab vedotin exposure differed. By magnetic negative selection, CD8+ T cells were isolated from the thawed PBMCs. Classification of best responses gave complete response, partial response or progressive disease. These data belong to a study of PD-1 blockade in classical Hodgkin lymphoma. Whole-study findings and limits: Only CD4+ TCR diversity, not CD8+, had risen significantly by C4D1. Newly diagnosed patients reportedly trailed healthy donors in baseline TCR diversity. Prior to therapy, complete responders displayed diversity much like that of newly diagnosed patients.

CDR3 length: 16 residues. Trimming stripped 0 bases from V and 0 bases from J, with 12 bases between. CDR1 SGHVS and CDR2 FQNEAQ come from the germline V gene. Only in-frame clones appear in the TCRdb table, and some are missing; sequencing was by immunoSEQ multiplex PCR. The data hold around 21,000 clones, with roughly 84% observed a single time. This TCR was sampled from a human donor with classical Hodgkin lymphoma. The chain is built from TRBV7-8 and TRBJ2-7; TRBD2 is a possible D gene (5 bases). Sequencing was performed on CD8+ T cells from blood, taken before the fourth cycle of nivolumab. CDR3 bases: TGTGCCAGCAGCTTAGCATCCGGGATGAGCTCCTACGAGCAGTACTTC. This gives the protein CASSLASGMSSYEQYF.